This entry concerns a single T cell receptor (beta chain). The target antigen is unknown. Germline CDR1 MGHRA, CDR2 YSYEKL. The CDR3 runs to 17 residues. V dropped 4 bases and J dropped 3 bases, with 18 bases sitting between them. Both TRBC1 and TRBC2 were covered by a beta constant-region primer of two equimolar oligonucleotides. Ligated cDNA was amplified by four rounds of PCR with nested alpha and beta constant-region primers and SP2. Ligation attached a single-stranded oligonucleotide with a 12-nucleotide UMI and the SP2 primer to the cDNA 3' end. TCRdb passed the UMI-ligation and nested PCR reads through MiXCR, listing each CDR3 protein once. The sample includes over 110,000 distinct CDR3 sequences, about a fifth of them seen just once. The data were obtained in a study of naive and memory T cell subsets. Findings of the study overall: From naive to CM, EM and EMRA, diversity decreased and Gini increased. Naive repertoires, especially CD8, held a few larger clonotypes, possibly memory cells re-expressing CD45RA.

Sequencing input: naive CD8+ T cells from blood. This TCR came from a human donor in good health. V gene TRBV4-1 combines with J gene TRBJ2-2; D is uncertain. CDR3 sequence (DNA): TGCGCCAGCAGCCTGAGCCTCGGGCCGTGGGACACCGGGGAGCTGTTTTTT. Translation: CASSLSLGPWDTGELFF.